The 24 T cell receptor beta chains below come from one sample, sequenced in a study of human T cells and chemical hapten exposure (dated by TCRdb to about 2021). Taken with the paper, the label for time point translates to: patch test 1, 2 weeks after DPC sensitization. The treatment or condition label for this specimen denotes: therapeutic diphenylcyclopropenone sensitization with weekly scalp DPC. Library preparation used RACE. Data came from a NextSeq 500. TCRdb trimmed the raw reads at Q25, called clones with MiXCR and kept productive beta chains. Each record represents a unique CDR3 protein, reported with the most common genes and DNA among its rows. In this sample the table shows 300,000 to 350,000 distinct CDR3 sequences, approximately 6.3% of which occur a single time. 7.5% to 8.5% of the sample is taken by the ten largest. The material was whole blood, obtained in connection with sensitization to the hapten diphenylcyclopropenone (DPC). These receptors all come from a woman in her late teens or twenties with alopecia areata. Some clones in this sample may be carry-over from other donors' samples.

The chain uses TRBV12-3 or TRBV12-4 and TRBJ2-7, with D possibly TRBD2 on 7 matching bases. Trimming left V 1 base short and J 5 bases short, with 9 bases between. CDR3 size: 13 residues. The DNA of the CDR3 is TGTGCCAGCAGTTTAGGCGGGGGCGACGAGCAGTACTTC. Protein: CASSLGGGDEQYF.

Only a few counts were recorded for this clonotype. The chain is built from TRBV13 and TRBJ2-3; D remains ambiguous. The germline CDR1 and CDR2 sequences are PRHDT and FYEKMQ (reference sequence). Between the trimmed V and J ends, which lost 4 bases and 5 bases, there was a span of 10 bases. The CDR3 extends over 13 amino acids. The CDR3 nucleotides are TGTGCCAGCAGCTCTACCACCCGAGATACGCAGTATTTT. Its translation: CASSSTTRDTQYF.

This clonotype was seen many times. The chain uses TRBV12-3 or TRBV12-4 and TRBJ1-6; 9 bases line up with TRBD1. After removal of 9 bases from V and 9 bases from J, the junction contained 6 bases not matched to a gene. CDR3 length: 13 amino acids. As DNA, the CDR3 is TGTGCCAGTTTTACAGGGGGCGGTTCACCCCTCCACTTT. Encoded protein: CASFTGGGSPLHF.

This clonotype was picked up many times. This CDR3 is CASSPRQGANSPLHF. In nucleotides, the CDR3 is TGTGCCAGCAGCCCCCGACAGGGGGCCAATTCACCCCTCCACTTT. This chain links TRBV7-9 with TRBJ1-6; TRBD1 matches at 10 bases. The length of the CDR3 is 15 residues. The trim removed 5 bases at V and 7 bases at J, leaving 5 bases unmatched. From germline, CDR1 is SEHNR and CDR2 FQNEAQ (reference sequence).

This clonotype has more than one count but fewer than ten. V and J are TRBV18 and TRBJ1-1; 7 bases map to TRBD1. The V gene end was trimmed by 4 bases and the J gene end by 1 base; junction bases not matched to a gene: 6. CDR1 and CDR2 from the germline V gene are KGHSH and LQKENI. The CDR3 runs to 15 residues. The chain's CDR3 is CASSRVWDRNTEAFF. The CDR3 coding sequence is TGTGCCAGCTCACGAGTATGGGACAGGAACACTGAAGCTTTCTTT.

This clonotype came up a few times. The CDR3: CASSTTVSNQPQHF. CDR3 DNA sequence: TGTGCCAGCAGCACGACAGTTAGCAATCAGCCCCAGCATTTT. V gene TRBV3-1 combines with J gene TRBJ1-5, with D perhaps TRBD1 (5 bases). CDR1 and CDR2 (germline): LGHDT, YNNKEL (reference sequence). The CDR3 has 14 amino acids. V was pared by 5 bases and J by 0 bases, with 8 bases between.

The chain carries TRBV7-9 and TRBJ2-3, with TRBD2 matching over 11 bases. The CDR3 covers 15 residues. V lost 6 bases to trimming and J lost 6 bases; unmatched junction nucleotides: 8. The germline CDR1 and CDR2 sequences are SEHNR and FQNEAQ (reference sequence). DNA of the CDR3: TGTGCCAGCAGATATAGCGGGGGGGCCCTGGATACGCAGTATTTT. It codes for CASRYSGGALDTQYF.

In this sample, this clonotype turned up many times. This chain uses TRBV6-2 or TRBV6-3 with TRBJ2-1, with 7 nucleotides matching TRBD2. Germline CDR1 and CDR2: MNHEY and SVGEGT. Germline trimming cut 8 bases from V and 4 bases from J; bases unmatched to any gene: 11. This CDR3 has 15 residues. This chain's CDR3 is CASSPGGGLYNEQFF. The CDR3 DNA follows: TGTGCCAGCTCCCCTGGCGGGGGATTGTACAATGAGCAGTTCTTC.

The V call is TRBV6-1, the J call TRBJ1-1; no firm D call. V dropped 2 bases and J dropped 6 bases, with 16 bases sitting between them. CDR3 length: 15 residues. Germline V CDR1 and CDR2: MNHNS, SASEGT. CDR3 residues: CASSEYPAFGSEAFF. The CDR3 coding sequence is TGTGCCAGCAGTGAATACCCCGCGTTCGGGTCTGAAGCTTTCTTT.

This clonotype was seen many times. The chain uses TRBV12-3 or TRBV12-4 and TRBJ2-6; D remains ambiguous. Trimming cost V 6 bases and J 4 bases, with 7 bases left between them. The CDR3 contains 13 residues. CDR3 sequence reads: CASSLGGANVLTF. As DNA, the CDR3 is TGTGCCAGCAGCTTGGGGGGGGCCAACGTCCTGACTTTC.

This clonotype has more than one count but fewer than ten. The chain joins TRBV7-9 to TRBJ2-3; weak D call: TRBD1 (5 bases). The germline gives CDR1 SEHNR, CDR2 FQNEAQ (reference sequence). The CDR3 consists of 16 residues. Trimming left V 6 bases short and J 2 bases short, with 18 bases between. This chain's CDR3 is CASRSIGHSYTDTQYF. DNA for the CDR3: TGTGCCAGCAGGTCCATAGGACACTCGTACACAGATACGCAGTATTTT.

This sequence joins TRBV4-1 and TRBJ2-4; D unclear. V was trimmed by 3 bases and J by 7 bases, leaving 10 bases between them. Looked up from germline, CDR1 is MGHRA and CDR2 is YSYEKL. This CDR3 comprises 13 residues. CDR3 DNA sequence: TGCGCCAGCAGCCAGGACCCGGACAACATTCAGTACTTC. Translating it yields CASSQDPDNIQYF.

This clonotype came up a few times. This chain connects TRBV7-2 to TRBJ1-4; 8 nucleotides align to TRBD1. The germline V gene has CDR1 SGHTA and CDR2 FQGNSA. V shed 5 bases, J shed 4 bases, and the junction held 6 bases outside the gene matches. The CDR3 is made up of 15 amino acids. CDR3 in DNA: TGTGCCAGCAGCGCTCAGGGGGCGCTTAATGAAAAACTGTTTTTT. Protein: CASSAQGALNEKLFF.

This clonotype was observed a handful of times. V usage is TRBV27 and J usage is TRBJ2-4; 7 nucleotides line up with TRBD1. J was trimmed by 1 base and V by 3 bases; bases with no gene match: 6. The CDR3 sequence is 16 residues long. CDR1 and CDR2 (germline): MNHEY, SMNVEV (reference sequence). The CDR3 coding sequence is TGTGCCAGCAGTTTCGACAGGGTTCGGGCCAAAAACATTCAGTACTTC. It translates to CASSFDRVRAKNIQYF.

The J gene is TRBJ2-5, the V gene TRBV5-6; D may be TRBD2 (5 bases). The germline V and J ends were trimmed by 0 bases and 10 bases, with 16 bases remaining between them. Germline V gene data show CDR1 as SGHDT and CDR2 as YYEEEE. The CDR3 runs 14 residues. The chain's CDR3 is CASSLGSGARDQYF. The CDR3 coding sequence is TGTGCCAGCAGCTTGGGGTCAGGCGCCCGGGACCAGTACTTC. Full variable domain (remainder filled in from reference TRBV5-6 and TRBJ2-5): DAGVTQSPTHLIKTRGQQVTLRCSPKSGHDTVSWYQQALGQGPQFIFQYYEEEERQRGNFPDRFSGHQFPNYSSELNVNALLLGDSALYLCASSLGSGARDQYFGPGTRLLVL.

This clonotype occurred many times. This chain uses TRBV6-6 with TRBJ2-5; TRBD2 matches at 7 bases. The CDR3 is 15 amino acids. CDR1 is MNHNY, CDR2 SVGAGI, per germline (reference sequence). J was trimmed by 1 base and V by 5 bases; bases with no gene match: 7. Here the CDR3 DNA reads TGTGCCAGCAGTCACCCTGGCGGGGGCCAAGAGACCCAGTACTTC. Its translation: CASSHPGGGQETQYF.

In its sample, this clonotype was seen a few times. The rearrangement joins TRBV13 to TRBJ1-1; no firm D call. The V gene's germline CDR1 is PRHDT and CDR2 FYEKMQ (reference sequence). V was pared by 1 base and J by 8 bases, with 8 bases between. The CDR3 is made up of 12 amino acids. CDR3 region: CASSLANSEAFF. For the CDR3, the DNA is TGTGCCAGCAGCTTAGCTAACAGCGAAGCTTTCTTT.

CDR3 sequence (DNA): TGTGCCAGCTCACCGGAGGTAGAAGAGACCCAGTACTTC. It codes for CASSPEVEETQYF. J is TRBJ2-5 and V is TRBV18; weak D call: TRBD2 (5 bases). The CDR3 covers 13 residues. Germline CDR1 and CDR2: KGHSH and LQKENI. Trimming pared 3 bases from V and 3 bases from J, leaving 8 bases between. Together with reference TRBV18 and TRBJ2-5, the CDR3 gives the full variable domain: NAGVMQNPRHLVRRRGQEARLRCSPMKGHSHVYWYRQLPEEGLKFMVYLQKENIIDESGMPKERFSAEFPKEGPSILRIQQVVRGDSAAYFCASSPEVEETQYFGPGTRLLVL.

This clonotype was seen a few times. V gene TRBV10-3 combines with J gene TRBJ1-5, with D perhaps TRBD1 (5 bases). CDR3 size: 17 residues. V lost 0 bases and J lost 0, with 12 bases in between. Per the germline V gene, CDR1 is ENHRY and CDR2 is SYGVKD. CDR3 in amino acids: CAISESLTGNSNQPQHF. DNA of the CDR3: TGTGCCATCAGTGAGTCGCTCACAGGTAATAGCAATCAGCCCCAGCATTTT.

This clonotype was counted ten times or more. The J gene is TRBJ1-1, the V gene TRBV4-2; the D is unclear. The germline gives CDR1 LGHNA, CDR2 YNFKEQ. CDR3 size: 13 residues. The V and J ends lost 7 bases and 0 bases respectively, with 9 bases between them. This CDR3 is CASTYGLNTEAFF. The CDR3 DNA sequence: TGTGCCAGCACTTATGGGCTGAACACTGAAGCTTTCTTT.

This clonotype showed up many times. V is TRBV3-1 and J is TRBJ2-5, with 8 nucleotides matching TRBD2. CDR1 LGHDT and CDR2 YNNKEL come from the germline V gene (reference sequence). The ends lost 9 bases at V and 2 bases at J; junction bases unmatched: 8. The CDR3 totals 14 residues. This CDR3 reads CASSGGPRQETQYF. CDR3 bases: TGTGCCAGTTCGGGGGGGCCGCGGCAAGAGACCCAGTACTTC.

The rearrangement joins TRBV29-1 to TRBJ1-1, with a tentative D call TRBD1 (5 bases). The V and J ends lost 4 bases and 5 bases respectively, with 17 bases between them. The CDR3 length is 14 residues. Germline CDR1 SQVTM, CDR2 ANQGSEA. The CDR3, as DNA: TGCAGCGTTGCCGGGATAGGGGCGGGGACTGAAGCTTTCTTT. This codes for CSVAGIGAGTEAFF.

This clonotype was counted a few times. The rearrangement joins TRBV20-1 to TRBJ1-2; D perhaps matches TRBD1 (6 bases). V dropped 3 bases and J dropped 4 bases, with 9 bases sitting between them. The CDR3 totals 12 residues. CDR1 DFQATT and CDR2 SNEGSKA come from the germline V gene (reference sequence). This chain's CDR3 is CSASDRSYGYTF. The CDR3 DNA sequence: TGCAGTGCTAGCGACAGGTCCTATGGCTACACCTTC.

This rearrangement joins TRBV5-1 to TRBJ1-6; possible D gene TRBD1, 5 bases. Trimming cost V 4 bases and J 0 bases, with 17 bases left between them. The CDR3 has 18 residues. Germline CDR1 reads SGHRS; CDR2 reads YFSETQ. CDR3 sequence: CASSKGVGTHSYNSPLHF. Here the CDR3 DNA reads TGCGCCAGCAGCAAAGGGGTAGGGACCCACTCCTATAATTCACCCCTCCACTTT.